These 26 T cell receptor beta chains were all obtained from the same sample, sequenced in a study of siplizumab effects on memory and regulatory T cells. This table comes from immunoSEQ multiplex PCR, and its TCRdb copy is limited to in-frame clones, with some not included. The sample holds approximately 100,000 clones, 94% seen once. The specimen was Tregs sorted from blood. These receptors were obtained from a human donor in good health.

The chain recombines TRBV15 with TRBJ2-3; D uncertain. The germline V gene encodes CDR1 LNHNV and CDR2 YYDKDF (reference sequence). The CDR3 runs 14 residues. Between the trimmed V and J ends, which lost 0 bases and 7 bases, there was a span of 11 bases. CDR3 residues: CATSRDLSAYTQYF. DNA for the CDR3: TGTGCCACCAGCAGAGATCTTAGTGCTTATACGCAGTATTTT.

J is TRBJ1-1 and V is TRBV19; 12 bases align to TRBD1. The V gene's germline CDR1 is LNHDA and CDR2 SQIVND (reference sequence). This CDR3 is built from 17 residues. The junction had 8 bases not matched to a gene; V was cut back by 3 bases and J by 3 bases. The CDR3 bases are TGTGCCAGTAGTATCGTGGGACAGGGGGCGCGGGACACTGAAGCTTTCTTT. It translates to CASSIVGQGARDTEAFF. Using reference TRBV19 and TRBJ1-1 for the parts outside the CDR3, the full variable domain is DGGITQSPKYLFRKEGQNVTLSCEQNLNHDAMYWYRQDPGQGLRLIYYSQIVNDFQKGDIAEGYSVSREKKESFPLTVTSAQKNPTAFYLCASSIVGQGARDTEAFFGQGTRLTVV.

The chain couples TRBV28 to TRBJ2-7; TRBD1 might be the D (6 bases). This CDR3 comprises 14 residues. Germline loops: CDR1 MDHEN, CDR2 SYDVKM. Trimming took 6 bases from V and 4 from J, leaving 16 bases between them. The CDR3 region has the DNA TGTGCCAGCAGGTCGGGACACCCGGGTTACGAGCAGTACTTC. Translated, it gives CASRSGHPGYEQYF.

The chain links TRBV28 to TRBJ2-1; no clear D gene. Trimming cost V 2 bases and J 8 bases, with 10 bases left between them. The CDR3 length is 13 residues. Per germline, CDR1 MDHEN and CDR2 SYDVKM. CDR3 DNA sequence: TGTGCCAGCAGTTTAATGGGGAAGTATGAGCAGTTCTTC. Its protein is CASSLMGKYEQFF.

This chain connects TRBV6-1 to TRBJ2-7, with a possible D match to TRBD2 (6 bases). The ends were cut back, 5 bases at V and 7 bases at J, with 9 bases in the middle. Looked up from germline, CDR1 is MNHNS and CDR2 is SASEGT. The CDR3 loop spans 11 amino acids. This CDR3 reads CASSNGGEQYF. The CDR3 nucleotides are TGTGCCAGCAGTAACGGAGGGGAGCAGTACTTC.

This clone was seen more than once but under ten times. The rearrangement joins TRBV15 to TRBJ2-5, with 7 positions matching TRBD2. CDR3 length: 13 amino acids. Germline loops: CDR1 LNHNV, CDR2 YYDKDF (reference sequence). V dropped 10 bases and J dropped 4; count of bases not matched to a gene: 9. The CDR3 region is CAISRTSRETQYF. In DNA, the CDR3 is TGTGCCATCTCCCGGACTAGTAGAGAGACCCAGTACTTC.

The chain has TRBV10-1 and TRBJ2-7; no firm D call. V lost 0 bases, J lost 0 bases, and 15 bases lay in between. The germline V gene has CDR1 WNHNN and CDR2 SYGVQD (reference sequence). CDR3 size: 17 residues. The CDR3 nucleotides are TGCGCCAGCAGTGAGTCGGCGGAAGACCCGAGCTCCTACGAGCAGTACTTC. This gives the protein CASSESAEDPSSYEQYF.

The genes are TRBV27 and TRBJ2-1; D is perhaps TRBD1 (5 bases). Between the trimmed V and J ends, which lost 6 bases and 2 bases, there was a span of 8 bases. This CDR3 spans 13 amino acids. From germline, CDR1 is MNHEY and CDR2 SMNVEV (reference sequence). The CDR3 DNA reads TGTGCCAGCAGGCAGGGTGCCTACAATGAGCAGTTCTTC. Residues: CASRQGAYNEQFF.

The rearrangement links TRBV18 to TRBJ1-2; 7 bases align to TRBD1. The J segment lost 8 bases and the V segment lost 2 bases, leaving 11 bases of the junction unmatched. Germline V gene data show CDR1 as KGHSH and CDR2 as LQKENI. The length of the CDR3 is 15 residues. CDR3 DNA sequence: TGTGCCAGCTCACCATCCTATGACAGGGACATCGGCTACACCTTC. Translation gives CASSPSYDRDIGYTF.

V is TRBV6-5 and J is TRBJ2-7; the match to TRBD2 covers 10 bases. Germline CDR1 is MNHEY and CDR2 is SVGAGI. The CDR3 is 14 residues long. V lost 6 bases to trimming and J lost 3 bases; unmatched junction nucleotides: 5. CDR3 in DNA: TGTGCCAGCAGCTATAGACTAGCGGGCTACGAGCAGTACTTC. It yields the protein CASSYRLAGYEQYF.

This sequence joins TRBV5-4 and TRBJ2-7; D unclear. CDR3 length: 14 residues. CDR1 is SGHNT and CDR2 is YYREEE in the germline V gene (reference sequence). Trimming pared 4 bases from V and 0 bases from J, leaving 11 bases between. The CDR3 DNA is TGTGCCAGCAGCATCCCCGAGAGCTCCTACGAGCAGTACTTC. It translates to CASSIPESSYEQYF.

The V gene is TRBV5-1, the J gene TRBJ2-1, with TRBD1 matching over 9 bases. Germline CDR1 is SGHRS and CDR2 is YFSETQ. J was trimmed by 5 bases and V by 4 bases; bases with no gene match: 13. The CDR3 loop spans 17 amino acids. CDR3 loop: CASSPRVGGQGHNEQFF. CDR3 bases: TGCGCCAGCAGCCCCCGGGTTGGGGGACAGGGACACAATGAGCAGTTCTTC. Using reference TRBV5-1 and TRBJ2-1 for the parts outside the CDR3, the full variable domain is KAGVTQTPRYLIKTRGQQVTLSCSPISGHRSVSWYQQTPGQGLQFLFEYFSETQRNKGNFPGRFSGRQFSNSRSEMNVSTLELGDSALYLCASSPRVGGQGHNEQFFGPGTRLTVL.

The V gene is TRBV28, the J gene TRBJ1-3, with TRBD1 identical over 7 bases. After removal of 3 bases from V and 7 bases from J, the junction contained 9 bases not matched to a gene. The CDR3 covers 15 residues. Germline CDR1 is MDHEN and CDR2 is SYDVKM. The CDR3 DNA reads TGTGCCAGCAGTTTTGAGGGGGCTGTCCGGAACACCATATATTTT. Protein product: CASSFEGAVRNTIYF.

This rearrangement joins TRBV19 to TRBJ1-5; D might be TRBD1 (6 bases). The CDR3 has 15 amino acids. Trimming pared 5 bases from V and 5 bases from J, leaving 16 bases between. From germline, CDR1 is LNHDA and CDR2 SQIVND (reference sequence). CDR3 nucleotide sequence: TGTGCCAGTAGTTTCAGTCCAGGGGAGGATCAGCCCCAGCATTTT. This translates into CASSFSPGEDQPQHF.

This clone has just one count. The V and J genes are TRBV19 and TRBJ1-5; possible D gene TRBD1, 6 bases. This CDR3 is built from 14 residues. The ends were cut back, 10 bases at V and 0 bases at J, with 13 bases in the middle. Germline V gene sequence: CDR1 LNHDA, CDR2 SQIVND (reference sequence). The CDR3 sequence is CATELGGSNQPQHF. The DNA of the CDR3 is TGTGCCACAGAATTAGGGGGTAGCAATCAGCCCCAGCATTTT.

The chain combines TRBV11-2 with TRBJ1-1, with D possibly being TRBD1 (5 bases). Per the germline V gene, CDR1 is SGHAT and CDR2 is FQNNGV. V shed 5 bases and J shed 1 base, with 11 bases lying between them. CDR3 size: 14 residues. CDR3 nucleotides: TGTGCCAGCAGCCTAGGGGCGGCGAACACTGAAGCTTTCTTT. The encoded protein is CASSLGAANTEAFF. Full variable domain (remainder filled in from reference TRBV11-2 and TRBJ1-1): EAGVAQSPRYKIIEKRQSVAFWCNPISGHATLYWYQQILGQGPKLLIQFQNNGVVDDSQLPKDRFSAERLKGVDSTLKIQPAKLEDSAVYLCASSLGAANTEAFFGQGTRLTVV.

The rearrangement joins TRBV28 to TRBJ1-1, with 7 bases lining up with TRBD1. The CDR3 has 14 amino acids. Germline CDR1 reads MDHEN; CDR2 reads SYDVKM. Losses at the gene ends were 5 bases for V and 3 bases for J; bases not matched to a gene: 6. CDR3 loop: CASSRRGGHTEAFF. The CDR3 nucleotides read TGTGCCAGCAGTCGCAGGGGGGGGCACACTGAAGCTTTCTTT.

The CDR3 bases are TGTGCCAGCAGTGGGCTACCCTACGAGCAGTACTTC. It codes for CASSGLPYEQYF. J is TRBJ2-7 and V is TRBV25-1; D remains ambiguous. Trimming took 4 bases from V and 2 from J, leaving 6 bases between them. The CDR3 has 12 residues. Germline CDR1 reads MGHDK; CDR2 reads SYGVNS.

This chain joins TRBV7-9 and TRBJ2-2; 11 bases fit TRBD1. Looked up from germline, CDR1 is SEHNR and CDR2 is FQNEAQ (reference sequence). There are 17 residues in the CDR3. Trimming removed 4 bases from V and 5 bases from J; junction bases left unmatched: 9. CDR3 amino acids: CASSYRTGGSSTGELFF. CDR3 sequence (DNA): TGTGCCAGCAGCTATAGGACAGGGGGCTCTAGTACCGGGGAGCTGTTTTTT.

This rearrangement joins TRBV27 to TRBJ2-7, with D possibly being TRBD1 (6 bases). This CDR3 has 13 amino acids. CDR1 is MNHEY and CDR2 is SMNVEV in the germline V gene (reference sequence). Trimming stripped 7 bases from V and 7 bases from J, with 17 bases between. CDR3: CASTEQGAREQYF. For the CDR3, the DNA is TGTGCCAGCACGGAACAGGGAGCTAGGGAGCAGTACTTC.

Only one count was recorded for this clone. The rearrangement uses TRBV5-1 and TRBJ1-4; no definite D call. Germline V gene data show CDR1 as SGHRS and CDR2 as YFSETQ. V was clipped by 1 base and J by 1 base, with 8 bases between them. The CDR3 loop spans 15 amino acids. The CDR3 loop reads CASSLNGGTNEKLFF. The CDR3 nucleotides are TGCGCCAGCAGCTTGAACGGAGGAACTAATGAAAAACTGTTTTTT.

The CDR3 is CASSRTRGPGELFF. In DNA, the CDR3 is TGTGCCAGCAGCCGCACCAGGGGACCCGGGGAGCTGTTTTTT. The rearrangement links TRBV7-9 to TRBJ2-2; tentative D call: TRBD1 (6 bases). CDR1 is SEHNR and CDR2 is FQNEAQ in the germline V gene (reference sequence). CDR3 length: 14 residues. V gave up 5 bases and J gave up 6 bases, with 13 bases separating them. Variable domain in full (rest from reference TRBV7-9 and TRBJ2-2): DTGVSQNPRHKITKRGQNVTFRCDPISEHNRLYWYRQTLGQGPEFLTYFQNEAQLEKSRLLSDRFSAERPKGSFSTLEIQRTEQGDSAMYLCASSRTRGPGELFFGEGSRLTVL.

The V gene is TRBV7-9, the J gene TRBJ2-7, with D hard to call. The V gene lost 1 base and the J gene lost 4 bases, with 2 bases spanning the gap. This CDR3 contains 11 residues. Per germline, CDR1 SEHNR and CDR2 FQNEAQ (reference sequence). The CDR3 reads CASSLDYEQYF. Here the CDR3 DNA reads TGTGCCAGCAGCTTAGATTACGAGCAGTACTTC.

The rearrangement joins TRBV5-1 to TRBJ2-7; D is undetermined. V was shortened by 5 bases and J by 9 bases, with 3 bases between the two germline ends. CDR1 is SGHRS, CDR2 YFSETQ, per germline. CDR3 size: 8 residues. As DNA, the CDR3 is TGCGCCAGCAGTGGGCAGTACTTC. It yields the protein CASSGQYF. Full variable domain (outside the CDR3, taken from reference TRBV5-1 and TRBJ2-7): KAGVTQTPRYLIKTRGQQVTLSCSPISGHRSVSWYQQTPGQGLQFLFEYFSETQRNKGNFPGRFSGRQFSNSRSEMNVSTLELGDSALYLCASSGQYFGPGTRLTVT.

The chain recombines TRBV10-1 with TRBJ2-2; 7 positions match TRBD1. The CDR3 totals 16 residues. The germline CDR1 and CDR2 sequences are WNHNN and SYGVQD (reference sequence). Trimming removed 3 bases from V and 5 bases from J; junction bases left unmatched: 9. Here the CDR3 reads CASSERGPLGTGELFF. The CDR3 region has the DNA TGCGCCAGCAGTGAAAGGGGGCCCTTAGGGACCGGGGAGCTGTTTTTT.

The chain couples TRBV5-1 to TRBJ1-2, with D possibly being TRBD1 (5 bases). The CDR3 length is 16 residues. V was trimmed by 0 bases and J by 4 bases, leaving 16 bases between them. CDR1 is SGHRS, CDR2 YFSETQ, per germline. This CDR3 reads CASSLGGSRRGYGYTF. The CDR3 nucleotides read TGCGCCAGCAGCTTGGGTGGCAGTCGGAGGGGCTATGGCTACACCTTC.